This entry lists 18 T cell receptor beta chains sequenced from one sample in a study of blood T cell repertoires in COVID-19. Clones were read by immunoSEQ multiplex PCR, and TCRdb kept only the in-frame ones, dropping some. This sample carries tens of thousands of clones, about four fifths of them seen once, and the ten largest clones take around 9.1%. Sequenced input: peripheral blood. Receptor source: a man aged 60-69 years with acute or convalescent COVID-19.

The DNA of the CDR3 is TGTGCCAGCAGCTTAGTTTCTAGCATGCCTGAGCAGTTCTTC. This gives the protein CASSLVSSMPEQFF. This chain links TRBV7-8 with TRBJ2-1, with a weak D call TRBD2 (5 bases). The CDR3 loop spans 14 amino acids. Trimming cost V 1 base and J 9 bases, with 13 bases left between them. CDR1 is SGHVS and CDR2 is FQNEAQ in the germline V gene.

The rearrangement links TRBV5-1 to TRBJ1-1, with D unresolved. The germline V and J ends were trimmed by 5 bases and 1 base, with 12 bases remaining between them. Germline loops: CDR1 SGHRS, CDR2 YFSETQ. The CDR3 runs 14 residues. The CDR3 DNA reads TGCGCCAGCAGATACGATCAGGCGAACACTGAAGCTTTCTTT. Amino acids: CASRYDQANTEAFF. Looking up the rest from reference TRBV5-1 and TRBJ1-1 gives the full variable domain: KAGVTQTPRYLIKTRGQQVTLSCSPISGHRSVSWYQQTPGQGLQFLFEYFSETQRNKGNFPGRFSGRQFSNSRSEMNVSTLELGDSALYLCASRYDQANTEAFFGQGTRLTVV.

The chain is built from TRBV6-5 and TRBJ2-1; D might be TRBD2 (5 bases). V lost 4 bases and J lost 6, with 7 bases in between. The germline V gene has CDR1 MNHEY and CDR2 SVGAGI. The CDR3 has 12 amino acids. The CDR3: CASSSGGNEQFF. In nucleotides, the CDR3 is TGTGCCAGCAGTTCCGGAGGCAATGAGCAGTTCTTC.

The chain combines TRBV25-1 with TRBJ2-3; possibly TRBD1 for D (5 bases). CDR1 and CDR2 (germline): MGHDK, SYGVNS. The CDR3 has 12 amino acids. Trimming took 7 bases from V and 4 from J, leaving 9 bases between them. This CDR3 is CASNRGADTQYF. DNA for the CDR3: TGTGCCAGCAATAGGGGTGCAGATACGCAGTATTTT. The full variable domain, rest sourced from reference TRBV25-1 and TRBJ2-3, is EADIYQTPRYLVIGTGKKITLECSQTMGHDKMYWYQQDPGMELHLIHYSYGVNSTEKGDLSSESTVSRIRTEHFPLTLESARPSHTSQYLCASNRGADTQYFGPGTRLTVL.

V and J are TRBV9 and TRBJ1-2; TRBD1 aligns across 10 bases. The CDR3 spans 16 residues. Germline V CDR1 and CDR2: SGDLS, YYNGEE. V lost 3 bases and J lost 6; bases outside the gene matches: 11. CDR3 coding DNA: TGTGCCAGCAGCGCCCCGGGGACAGGGGTACAGAATGGCTACACCTTC. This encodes CASSAPGTGVQNGYTF.

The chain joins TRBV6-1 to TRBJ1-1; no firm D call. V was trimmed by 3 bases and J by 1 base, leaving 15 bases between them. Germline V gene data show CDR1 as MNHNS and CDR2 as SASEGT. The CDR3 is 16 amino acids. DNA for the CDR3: TGTGCCAGCAGTGAGGCCCGGGGTTTGGGGAACACTGAAGCTTTCTTT. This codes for CASSEARGLGNTEAFF.

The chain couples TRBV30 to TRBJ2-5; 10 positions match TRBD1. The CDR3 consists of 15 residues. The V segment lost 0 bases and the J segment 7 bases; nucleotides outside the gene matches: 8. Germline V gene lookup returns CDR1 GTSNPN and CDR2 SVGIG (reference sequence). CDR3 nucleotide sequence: TGTGCCTGGAGTGTCCTGGACAGGGGGGGTAGGACCCAGTACTTC. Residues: CAWSVLDRGGRTQYF.

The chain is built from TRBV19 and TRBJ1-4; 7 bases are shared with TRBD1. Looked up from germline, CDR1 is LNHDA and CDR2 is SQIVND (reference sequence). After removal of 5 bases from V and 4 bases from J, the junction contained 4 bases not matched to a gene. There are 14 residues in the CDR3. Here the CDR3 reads CASSSAGGNEKLFF. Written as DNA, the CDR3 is TGTGCCAGTAGTTCGGCAGGGGGTAATGAAAAACTGTTTTTT.

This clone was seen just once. The CDR3: CASSFGGSQPQHF. CDR3 coding DNA: TGTGCCAGCAGTTTCGGGGGAAGTCAGCCCCAGCATTTT. The chain carries TRBV12-3 or TRBV12-4 and TRBJ1-5; D perhaps matches TRBD1 (5 bases). The V end lost 3 bases, the J end lost 6 bases, and 9 bases lay between the germline ends. The CDR3 totals 13 residues.

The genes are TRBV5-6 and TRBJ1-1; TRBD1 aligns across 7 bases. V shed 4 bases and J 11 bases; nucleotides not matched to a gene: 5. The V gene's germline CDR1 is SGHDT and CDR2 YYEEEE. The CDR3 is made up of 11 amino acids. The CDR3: CASSAGQEAFF. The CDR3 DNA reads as TGTGCCAGCAGCGCTGGACAGGAGGCTTTCTTT. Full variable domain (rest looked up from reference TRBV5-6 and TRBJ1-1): DAGVTQSPTHLIKTRGQQVTLRCSPKSGHDTVSWYQQALGQGPQFIFQYYEEEERQRGNFPDRFSGHQFPNYSSELNVNALLLGDSALYLCASSAGQEAFFGQGTRLTVV.

The DNA of the CDR3 is TGTGCCAGCGCGTTTTCGACCACAGATACGCAGTATTTT. Protein sequence: CASAFSTTDTQYF. This sequence joins TRBV30 and TRBJ2-3; no firm D call. The CDR3 totals 13 residues. Trimming took 8 bases from V and 2 from J, leaving 14 bases between them. The germline V gene has CDR1 GTSNPN and CDR2 SVGIG (reference sequence).

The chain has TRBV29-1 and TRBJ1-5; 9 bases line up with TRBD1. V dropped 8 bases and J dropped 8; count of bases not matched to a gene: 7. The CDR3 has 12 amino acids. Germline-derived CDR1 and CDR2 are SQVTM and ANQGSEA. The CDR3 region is CSPARTGEPQHF. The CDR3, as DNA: TGCAGCCCAGCCCGGACAGGGGAGCCCCAGCATTTT.

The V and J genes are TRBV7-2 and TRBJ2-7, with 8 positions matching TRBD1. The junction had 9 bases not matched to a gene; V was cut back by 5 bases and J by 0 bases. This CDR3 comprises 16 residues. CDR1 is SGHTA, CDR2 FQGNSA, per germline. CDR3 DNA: TGTGCCAGCAGCAGACAGGGGACAGGAGCCTCCTACGAGCAGTACTTC. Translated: CASSRQGTGASYEQYF. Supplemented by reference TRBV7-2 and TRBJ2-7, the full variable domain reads GAGVSQSPSNKVTEKGKDVELRCDPISGHTALYWYRQSLGQGLEFLIYFQGNSAPDKSGLPSDRFSAERTGGSVSTLTIQRTQQEDSAVYLCASSRQGTGASYEQYFGPGTRLTVT.

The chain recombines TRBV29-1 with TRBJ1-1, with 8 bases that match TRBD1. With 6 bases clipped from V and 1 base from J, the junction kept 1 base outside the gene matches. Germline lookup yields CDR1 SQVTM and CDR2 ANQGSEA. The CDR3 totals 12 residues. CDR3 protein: CSVDRANTEAFF. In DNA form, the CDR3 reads TGCAGCGTGGACAGGGCGAACACTGAAGCTTTCTTT.

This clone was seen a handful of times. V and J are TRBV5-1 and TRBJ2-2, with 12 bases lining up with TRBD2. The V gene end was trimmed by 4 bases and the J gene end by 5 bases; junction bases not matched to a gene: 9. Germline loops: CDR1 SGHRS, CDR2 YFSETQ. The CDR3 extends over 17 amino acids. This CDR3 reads CASSGLAGGPRTGELFF. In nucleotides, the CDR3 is TGCGCCAGCAGCGGTCTAGCGGGGGGGCCTAGGACCGGGGAGCTGTTTTTT.

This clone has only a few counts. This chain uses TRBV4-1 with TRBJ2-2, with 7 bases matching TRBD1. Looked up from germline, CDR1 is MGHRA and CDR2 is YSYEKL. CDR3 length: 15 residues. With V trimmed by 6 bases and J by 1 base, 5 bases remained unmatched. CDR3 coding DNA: TGCGCCAGCAGGACTACAGGGGAGAACACCGGGGAGCTGTTTTTT. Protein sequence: CASRTTGENTGELFF.

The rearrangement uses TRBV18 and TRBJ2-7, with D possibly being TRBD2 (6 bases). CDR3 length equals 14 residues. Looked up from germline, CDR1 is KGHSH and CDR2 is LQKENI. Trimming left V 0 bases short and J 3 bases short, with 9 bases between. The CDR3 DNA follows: TGTGCCAGCTCACCACCATGGGGGGACTACGAGCAGTACTTC. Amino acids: CASSPPWGDYEQYF.

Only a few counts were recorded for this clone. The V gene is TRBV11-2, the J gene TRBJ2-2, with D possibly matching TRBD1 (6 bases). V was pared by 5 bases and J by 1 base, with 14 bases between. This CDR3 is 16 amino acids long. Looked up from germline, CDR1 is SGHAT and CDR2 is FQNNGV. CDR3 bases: TGTGCCAGCAGCCGTGAACCGGGACAGAACACCGGGGAGCTGTTTTTT. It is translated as CASSREPGQNTGELFF.